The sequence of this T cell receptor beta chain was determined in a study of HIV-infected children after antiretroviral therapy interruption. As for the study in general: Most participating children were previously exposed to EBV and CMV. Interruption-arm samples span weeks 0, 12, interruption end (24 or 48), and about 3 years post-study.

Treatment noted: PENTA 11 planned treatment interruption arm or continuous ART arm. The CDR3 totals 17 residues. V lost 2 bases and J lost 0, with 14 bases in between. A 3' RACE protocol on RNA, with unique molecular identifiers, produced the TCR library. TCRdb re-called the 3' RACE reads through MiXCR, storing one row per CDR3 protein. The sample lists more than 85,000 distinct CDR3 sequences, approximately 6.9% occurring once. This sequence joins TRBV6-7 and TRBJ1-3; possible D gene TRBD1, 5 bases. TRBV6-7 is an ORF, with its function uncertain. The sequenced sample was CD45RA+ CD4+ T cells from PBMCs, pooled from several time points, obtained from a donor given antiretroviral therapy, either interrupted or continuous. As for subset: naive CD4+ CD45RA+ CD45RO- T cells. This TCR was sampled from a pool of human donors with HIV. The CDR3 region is CASSYGDPITSGNTIYF. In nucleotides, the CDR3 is TGTGCCAGCAGTTACGGGGACCCGATCACCTCTGGAAACACCATATATTTT.